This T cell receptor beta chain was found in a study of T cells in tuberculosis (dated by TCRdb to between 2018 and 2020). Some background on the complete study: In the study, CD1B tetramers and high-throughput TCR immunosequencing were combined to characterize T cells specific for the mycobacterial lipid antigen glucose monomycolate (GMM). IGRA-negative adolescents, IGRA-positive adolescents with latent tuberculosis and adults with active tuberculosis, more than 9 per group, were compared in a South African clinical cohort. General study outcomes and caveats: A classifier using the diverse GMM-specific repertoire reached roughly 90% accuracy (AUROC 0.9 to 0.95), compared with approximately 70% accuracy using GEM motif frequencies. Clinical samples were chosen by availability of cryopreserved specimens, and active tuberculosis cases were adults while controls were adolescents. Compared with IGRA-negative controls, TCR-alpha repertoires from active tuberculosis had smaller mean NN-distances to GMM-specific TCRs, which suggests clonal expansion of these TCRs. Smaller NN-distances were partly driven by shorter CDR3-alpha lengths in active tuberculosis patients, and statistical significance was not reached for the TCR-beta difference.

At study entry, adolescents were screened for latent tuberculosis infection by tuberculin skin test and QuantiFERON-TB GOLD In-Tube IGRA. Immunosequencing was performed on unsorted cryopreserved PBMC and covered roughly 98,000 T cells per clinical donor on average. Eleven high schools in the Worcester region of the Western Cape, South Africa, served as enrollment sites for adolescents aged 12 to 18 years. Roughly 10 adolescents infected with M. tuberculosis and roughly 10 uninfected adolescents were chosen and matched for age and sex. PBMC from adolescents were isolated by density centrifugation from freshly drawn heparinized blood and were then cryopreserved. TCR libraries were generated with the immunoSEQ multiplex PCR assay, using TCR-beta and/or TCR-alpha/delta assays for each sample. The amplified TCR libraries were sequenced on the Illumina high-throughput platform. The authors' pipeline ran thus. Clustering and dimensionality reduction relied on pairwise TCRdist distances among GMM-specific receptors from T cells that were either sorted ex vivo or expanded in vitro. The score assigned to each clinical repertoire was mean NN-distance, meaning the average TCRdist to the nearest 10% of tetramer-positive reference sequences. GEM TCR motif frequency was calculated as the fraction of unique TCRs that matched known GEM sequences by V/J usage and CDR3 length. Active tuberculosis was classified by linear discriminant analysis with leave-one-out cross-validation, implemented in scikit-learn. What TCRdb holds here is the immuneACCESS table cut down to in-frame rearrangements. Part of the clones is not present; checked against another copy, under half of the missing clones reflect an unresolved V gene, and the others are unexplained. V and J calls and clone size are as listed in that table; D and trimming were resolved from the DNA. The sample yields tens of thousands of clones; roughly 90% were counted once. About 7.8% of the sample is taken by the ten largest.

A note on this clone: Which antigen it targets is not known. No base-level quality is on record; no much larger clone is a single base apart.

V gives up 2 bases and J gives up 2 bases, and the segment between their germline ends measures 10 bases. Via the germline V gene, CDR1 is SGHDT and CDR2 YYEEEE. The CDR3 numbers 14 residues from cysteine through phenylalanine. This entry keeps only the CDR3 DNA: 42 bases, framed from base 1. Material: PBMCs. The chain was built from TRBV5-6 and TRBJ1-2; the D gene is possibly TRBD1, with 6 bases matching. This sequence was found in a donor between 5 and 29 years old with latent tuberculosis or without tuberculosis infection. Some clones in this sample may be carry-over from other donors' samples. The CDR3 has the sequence CASSFGQMNYGYTF. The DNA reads TGTGCCAGCAGCTTCGGACAGATGAACTATGGCTACACCTTC.